Sequencing of this TCR beta chain was carried out in a study of T cell responses to AZD1222 COVID-19 vaccine. Overall study findings and caveats: Scientists sampled the repertoires only once the peak T cell response had passed. Baseline testing showed seropositivity in only six AZD1222 recipients. Nearly half of unique spike-specific TCRs reportedly avoided B.1.351 and B.1.1.7 mutated regions. Among the donors, most were white British and more were female, and clonal diversity was possibly underestimated.

CDR3 length equals 14 residues. V was pared by 1 base and J by 0 bases, with 6 bases between. Germline lookup yields CDR1 LGHNT and CDR2 FRNRAP. TCRdb's copy holds only in-frame clones and misses some; the assay was immunoSEQ multiplex PCR. The table shows 100,000 to 150,000 clones, with around 92% occurring only once. As for this clone: What it recognizes is unknown.

The receptor's source is an adult in good health. This chain connects TRBV12-5 to TRBJ1-2; D gene unclear. The material sequenced was peripheral blood, taken on day 0 of AZD1222 vaccination. The CDR3 here is CASGLGRSNYGYTF. The CDR3 nucleotides are TGTGCTAGTGGTTTGGGACGGTCTAACTATGGCTACACCTTC.